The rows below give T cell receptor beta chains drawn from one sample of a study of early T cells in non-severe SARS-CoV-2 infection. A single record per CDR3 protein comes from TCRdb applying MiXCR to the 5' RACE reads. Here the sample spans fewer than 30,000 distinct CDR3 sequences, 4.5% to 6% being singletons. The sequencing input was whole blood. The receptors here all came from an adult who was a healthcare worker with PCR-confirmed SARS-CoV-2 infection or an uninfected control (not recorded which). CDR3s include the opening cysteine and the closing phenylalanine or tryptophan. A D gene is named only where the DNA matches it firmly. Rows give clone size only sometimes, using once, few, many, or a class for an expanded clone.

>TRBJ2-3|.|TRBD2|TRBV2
CASSTRLAGAGDTQYF
TGTGCCAGCAGTACTCGTCTAGCGGGAGCGGGAGATACGCAGTATTTT
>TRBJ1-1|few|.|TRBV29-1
CSVDSMNTEAFF
TGCAGCGTTGACAGCATGAACACTGAAGCTTTCTTT
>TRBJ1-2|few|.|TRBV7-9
CASHGPSNYGYTF
TGTGCCAGCCACGGACCCAGCAACTATGGCTACACCTTC
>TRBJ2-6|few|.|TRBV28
CASSLASSGANVLTF
TGTGCCAGCAGTTTGGCGTCCTCTGGGGCCAACGTCCTGACTTTC
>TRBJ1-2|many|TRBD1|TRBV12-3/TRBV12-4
CASSLEQGGSDYGYTF
TGTGCCAGCAGTTTAGAACAGGGGGGATCGGACTATGGCTACACCTTC
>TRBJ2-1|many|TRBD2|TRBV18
CASSPREFSYNEQFF
TGTGCCAGCTCACCGCGGGAGTTCTCCTACAATGAGCAGTTCTTC
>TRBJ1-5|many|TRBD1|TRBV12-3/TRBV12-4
CASSSDRGPAQPQHF
TGTGCCAGCAGTTCAGACAGGGGGCCCGCTCAGCCCCAGCATTTT
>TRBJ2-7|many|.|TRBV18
CASSPMIQGRSEQYF
TGTGCCAGCTCACCAATGATCCAGGGGCGGTCCGAGCAGTACTTC
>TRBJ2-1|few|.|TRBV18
CASSPNPSSYNEQFF
TGTGCCAGCTCACCAAATCCTAGCTCCTACAATGAGCAGTTCTTC
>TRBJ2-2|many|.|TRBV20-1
CSARDRDRSPTGELFF
TGCAGTGCTAGAGATCGAGACAGGAGCCCCACCGGGGAGCTGTTTTTT
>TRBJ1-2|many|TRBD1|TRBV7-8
CASRNRGTRYGYTF
TGTGCCAGCAGAAACAGGGGAACGCGCTATGGCTACACCTTC
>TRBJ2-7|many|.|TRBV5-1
CASSLRGRAYEQYF
TGCGCCAGCAGCTTGAGGGGAAGGGCCTACGAGCAGTACTTC
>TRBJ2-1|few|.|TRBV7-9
CASSLLGRGGHNEQFF
TGTGCCAGCAGCTTACTGGGCAGGGGAGGGCACAATGAGCAGTTCTTC
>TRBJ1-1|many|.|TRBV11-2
CASSLVQTPFEAFF
TGTGCCAGCAGCTTAGTCCAGACCCCCTTTGAAGCTTTCTTT
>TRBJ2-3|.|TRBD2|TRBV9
CASSVDGPSGDTQYF
TGTGCCAGCAGCGTAGACGGGCCTAGCGGAGATACGCAGTATTTT
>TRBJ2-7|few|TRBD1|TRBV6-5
CASRQLPGTGNYEQYF
TGTGCCAGCAGACAACTTCCCGGGACAGGGAACTACGAGCAGTACTTC
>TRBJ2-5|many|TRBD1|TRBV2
CASSYGQGETQYF
TGTGCCAGCAGTTATGGACAGGGGGAGACCCAGTACTTC
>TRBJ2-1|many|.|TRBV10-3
CAISENSFNEQFF
TGTGCCATCAGTGAGAACAGTTTCAATGAGCAGTTCTTC
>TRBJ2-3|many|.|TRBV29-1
CSVRAGDTQYF
TGCAGCGTCCGAGCCGGAGATACGCAGTATTTT
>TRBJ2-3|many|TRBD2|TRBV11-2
CASSPTILAGEVTDTQYF
TGTGCCAGCAGCCCTACTATTCTAGCGGGGGAGGTCACAGATACGCAGTATTTT
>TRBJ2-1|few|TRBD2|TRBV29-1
CSVVSGGSYNEQFF
TGCAGCGTCGTGTCGGGGGGGTCCTACAATGAGCAGTTCTTC
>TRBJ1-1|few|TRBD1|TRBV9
CASSVGQGRTEAFF
TGTGCCAGCAGCGTCGGACAGGGAAGGACTGAAGCTTTCTTT
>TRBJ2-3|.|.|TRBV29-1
CSGTGLGGVRDTQYF
TGCAGCGGGACAGGACTAGGCGGAGTCAGGGATACGCAGTATTTT
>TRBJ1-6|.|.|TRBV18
CASSPQTGKSTPLHF
TGTGCCAGCTCACCACAGACGGGGAAATCGACACCCCTCCACTTT
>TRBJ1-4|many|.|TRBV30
CAWSGTDEKLFF
TGTGCCTGGAGTGGGACAGATGAAAAACTGTTTTTT
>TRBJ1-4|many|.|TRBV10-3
CAISESQGALEKLFF
TGTGCCATCAGTGAGTCGCAAGGGGCGCTTGAAAAACTGTTTTTT
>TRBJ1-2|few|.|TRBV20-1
CSAKDSSYGYTF
TGCAGTGCTAAGGACAGCTCCTATGGCTACACCTTC
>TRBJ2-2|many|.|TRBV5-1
CASSLGWNTGELFF
TGCGCCAGCAGCTTGGGGTGGAACACCGGGGAGCTGTTTTTT
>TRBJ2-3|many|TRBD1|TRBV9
CASSITDRVEVTDTQYF
TGTGCCAGCAGCATTACGGACAGGGTGGAGGTCACAGATACGCAGTATTTT
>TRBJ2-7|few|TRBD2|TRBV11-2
CASTPGLLAAYEQYF
TGTGCCAGCACCCCCGGGTTACTAGCGGCCTACGAGCAGTACTTC
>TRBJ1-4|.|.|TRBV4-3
CASSPEGANEKLFF
TGCGCCAGCAGCCCGGAGGGGGCTAATGAAAAACTGTTTTTT
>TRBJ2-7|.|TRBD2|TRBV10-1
CASSELLAGGEQYF
TGCGCCAGCAGTGAGCTACTAGCGGGAGGCGAGCAGTACTTC
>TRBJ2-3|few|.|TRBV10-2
CASSGAVSTDTQYF
TGCGCCAGCAGTGGGGCAGTTAGCACAGATACGCAGTATTTT
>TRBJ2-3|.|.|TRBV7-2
CASSYQGGLDTQYF
TGTGCCAGCAGCTACCAAGGCGGCCTCGATACGCAGTATTTT
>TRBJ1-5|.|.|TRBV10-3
CAISAGRGASPNQPQHF
TGTGCCATCAGTGCCGGGAGGGGGGCTTCCCCGAATCAGCCCCAGCATTTT
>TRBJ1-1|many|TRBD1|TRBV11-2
CASSSRTGGPTEAFF
TGTGCCAGCAGCTCAAGGACAGGGGGCCCTACTGAAGCTTTCTTT